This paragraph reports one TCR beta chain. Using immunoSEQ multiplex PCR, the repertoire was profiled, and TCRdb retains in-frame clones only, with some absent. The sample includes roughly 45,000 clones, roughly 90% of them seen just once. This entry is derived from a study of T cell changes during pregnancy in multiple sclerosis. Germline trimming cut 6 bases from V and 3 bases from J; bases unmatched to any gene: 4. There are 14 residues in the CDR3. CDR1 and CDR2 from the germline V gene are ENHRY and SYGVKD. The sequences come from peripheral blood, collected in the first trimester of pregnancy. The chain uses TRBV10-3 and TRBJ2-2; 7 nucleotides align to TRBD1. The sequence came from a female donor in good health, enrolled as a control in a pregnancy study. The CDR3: CAIRKGTDTGELFF. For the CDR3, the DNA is TGTGCCATCAGAAAGGGGACAGACACCGGGGAGCTGTTTTTT.